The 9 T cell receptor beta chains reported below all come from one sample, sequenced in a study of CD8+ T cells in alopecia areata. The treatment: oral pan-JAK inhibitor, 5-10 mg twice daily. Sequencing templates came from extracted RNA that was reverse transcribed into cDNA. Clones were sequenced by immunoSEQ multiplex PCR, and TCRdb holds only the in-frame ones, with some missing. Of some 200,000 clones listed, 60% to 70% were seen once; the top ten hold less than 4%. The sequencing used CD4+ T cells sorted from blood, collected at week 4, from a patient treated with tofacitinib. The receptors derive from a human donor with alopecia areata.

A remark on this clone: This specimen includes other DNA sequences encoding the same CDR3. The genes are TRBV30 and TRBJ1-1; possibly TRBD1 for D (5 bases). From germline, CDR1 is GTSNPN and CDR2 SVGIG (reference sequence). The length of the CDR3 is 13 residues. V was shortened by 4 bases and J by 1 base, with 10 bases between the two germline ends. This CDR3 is CAWNRGRNTEAFF. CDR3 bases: TGTGCCTGGAACCGGGGGAGGAACACTGAAGCTTTCTTT.

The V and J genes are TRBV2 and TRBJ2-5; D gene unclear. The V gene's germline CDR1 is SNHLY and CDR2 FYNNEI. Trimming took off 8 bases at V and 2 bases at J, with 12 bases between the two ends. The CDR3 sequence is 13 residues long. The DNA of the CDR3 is TGTGCCAGCGGCCCGTTAAGACAAGAGACCCAGTACTTC. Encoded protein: CASGPLRQETQYF.

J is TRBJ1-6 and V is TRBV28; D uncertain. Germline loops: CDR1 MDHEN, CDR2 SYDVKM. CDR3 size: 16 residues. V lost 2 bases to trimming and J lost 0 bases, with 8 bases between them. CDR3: CASSLIGSSYNSPLHF. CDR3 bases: TGTGCCAGCAGTTTAATAGGGAGCTCCTATAATTCACCCCTCCACTTT.

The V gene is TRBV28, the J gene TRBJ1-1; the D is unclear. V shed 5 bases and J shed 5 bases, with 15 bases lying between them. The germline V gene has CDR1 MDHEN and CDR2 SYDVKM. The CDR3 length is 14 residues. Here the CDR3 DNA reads TGTGCCAGCAGTGGGCGGTGGTCCGATACTGAAGCTTTCTTT. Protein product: CASSGRWSDTEAFF.

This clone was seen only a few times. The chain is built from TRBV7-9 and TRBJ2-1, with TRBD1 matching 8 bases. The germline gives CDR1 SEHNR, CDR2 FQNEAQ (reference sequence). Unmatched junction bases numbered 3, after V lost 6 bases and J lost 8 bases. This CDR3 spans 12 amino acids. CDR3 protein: CASSLQGDEQFF. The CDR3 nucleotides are TGTGCCAGCAGTCTACAGGGGGATGAGCAGTTCTTC.

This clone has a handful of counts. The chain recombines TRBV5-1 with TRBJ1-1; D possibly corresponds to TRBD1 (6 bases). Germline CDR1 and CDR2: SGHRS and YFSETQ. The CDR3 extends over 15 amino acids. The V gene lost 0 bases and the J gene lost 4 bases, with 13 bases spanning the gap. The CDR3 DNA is TGCGCCAGCAGCTTGGGGGACACGGGGTCCACTGAAGCTTTCTTT. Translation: CASSLGDTGSTEAFF.

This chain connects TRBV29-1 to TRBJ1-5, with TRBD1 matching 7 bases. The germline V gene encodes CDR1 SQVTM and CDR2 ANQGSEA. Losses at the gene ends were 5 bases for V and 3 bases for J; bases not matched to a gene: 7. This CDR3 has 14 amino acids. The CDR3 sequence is CSVQGRGSNQPQHF. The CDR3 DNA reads TGCAGCGTTCAAGGCAGGGGGTCCAATCAGCCCCAGCATTTT.

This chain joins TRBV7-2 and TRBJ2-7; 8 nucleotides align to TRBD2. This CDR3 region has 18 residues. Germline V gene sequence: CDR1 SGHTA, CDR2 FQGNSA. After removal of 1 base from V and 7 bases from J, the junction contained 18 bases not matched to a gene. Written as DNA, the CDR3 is TGTGCCAGCAGCTTAGAGGCCGGCGGGGGGACGGGCGCCGGTGAGCAGTACTTC. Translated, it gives CASSLEAGGGTGAGEQYF.

The CDR3 sequence: CASSLGLAGRTEAFF. The CDR3 nucleotides read TGTGCCAGCAGCTTAGGGTTGGCAGGGCGGACTGAAGCTTTCTTT. This chain connects TRBV7-9 to TRBJ1-1; a possible D gene is TRBD1 (5 bases). The germline V gene encodes CDR1 SEHNR and CDR2 FQNEAQ (reference sequence). The CDR3 spans 15 residues. The V end was cut by 1 base, the J end by 5 bases, with 14 bases between.